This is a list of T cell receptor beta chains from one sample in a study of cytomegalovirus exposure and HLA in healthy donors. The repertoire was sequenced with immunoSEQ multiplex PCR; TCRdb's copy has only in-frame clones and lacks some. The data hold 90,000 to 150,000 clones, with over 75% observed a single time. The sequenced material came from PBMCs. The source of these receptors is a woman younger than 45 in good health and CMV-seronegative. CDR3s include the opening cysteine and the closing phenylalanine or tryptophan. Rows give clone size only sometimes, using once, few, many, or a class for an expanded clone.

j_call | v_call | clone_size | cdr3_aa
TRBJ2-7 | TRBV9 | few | CASSVAAGGYEQYF
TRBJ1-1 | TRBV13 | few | CASSTGETEAFF
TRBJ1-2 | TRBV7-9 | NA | CASSFAKGNGYTF
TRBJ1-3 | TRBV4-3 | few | CASSQSGGRGNLGNTIYF
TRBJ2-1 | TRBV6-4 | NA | CASSDSWAGPGNEQFF
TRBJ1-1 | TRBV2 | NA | CASSEALVAGTEAFF
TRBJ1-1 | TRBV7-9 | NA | CASSLEGNTEAFF
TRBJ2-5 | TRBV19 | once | CASSIGGAAETQYF
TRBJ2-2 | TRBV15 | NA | CATSRDLTGNTGELFF
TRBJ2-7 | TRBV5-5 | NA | CASSITSGSPYEQYF
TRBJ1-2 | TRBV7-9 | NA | CASSTRDRRYGYTF
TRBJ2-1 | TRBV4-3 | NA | CASSQAGTGGGEQFF
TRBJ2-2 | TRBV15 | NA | CATSRDQEVGELFF
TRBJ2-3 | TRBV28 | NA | CASKAGGPDTQYF
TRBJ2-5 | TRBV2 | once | CASSPSGTSGFKGTQYF
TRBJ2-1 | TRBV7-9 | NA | CASSFSEAANNEQFF
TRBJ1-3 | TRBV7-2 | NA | CASSPLAGNTIYF
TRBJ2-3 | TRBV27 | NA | CASTEVGRADTQYF
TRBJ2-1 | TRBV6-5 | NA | CASKVTGYNEQFF
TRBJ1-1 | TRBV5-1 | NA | CASSPRGNTEAFF
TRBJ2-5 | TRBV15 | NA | CATSRDWGGPETQYF
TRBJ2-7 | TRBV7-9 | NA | CASSTRDSPNYEQYF
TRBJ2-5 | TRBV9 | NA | CASSALAGGQLLQETQYF
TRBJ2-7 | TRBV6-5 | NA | CASSFRGSSYEQYF
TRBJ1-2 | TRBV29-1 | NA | CSVWAGGSYGYTF
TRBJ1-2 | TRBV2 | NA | CASSTQGAGYGYTF
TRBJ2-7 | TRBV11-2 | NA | CASSLGGTVYEQYF
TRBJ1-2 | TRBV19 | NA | CASRTHSPQGVTYGYTF
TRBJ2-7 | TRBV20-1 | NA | CSARVVHEQYF
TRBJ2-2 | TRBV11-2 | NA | CASSPGTGKTGELFF
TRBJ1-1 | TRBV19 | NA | CASSIGRGDGAFF
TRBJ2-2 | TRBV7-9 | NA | CASSRTGPNTGELFF
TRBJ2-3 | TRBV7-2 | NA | CASSRGFLAGGPDTQYF